One sample yielded the 28 T cell receptor beta chains listed below, sequenced in a study of T cell changes during pregnancy in multiple sclerosis. Produced via immunoSEQ multiplex PCR; TCRdb's table is partial and in-frame only. Of some 34,000 clones in the sample, more than 85% are singletons; the top ten hold about 0.45%. The sample here was CD4+ T cells from peripheral blood mononuclear cells, taken in the third trimester of pregnancy. All receptors come from a female donor in good health, enrolled as a control in a pregnancy study.

The V and J genes are TRBV7-2 and TRBJ2-5, with unresolved D. CDR1 SGHTA and CDR2 FQGNSA come from the germline V gene. The V end was cut by 2 bases, the J end by 5 bases, with 9 bases between. The CDR3 covers 13 residues. The CDR3 coding sequence is TGTGCCAGCAGCTTACGTCCGAGCGAGACCCAGTACTTC. Translating it yields CASSLRPSETQYF.

J is TRBJ1-1 and V is TRBV4-2, with a tentative D call TRBD1 (5 bases). V shed 1 base and J shed 1 base, with 10 bases lying between them. Germline V lookup: CDR1 LGHNA, CDR2 YNFKEQ. The CDR3 is 15 amino acids. The CDR3 spells CASSQADTKNTEAFF. The CDR3 nucleotides are TGTGCCAGCAGCCAAGCGGACACCAAGAACACTGAAGCTTTCTTT.

V is TRBV10-3 and J is TRBJ2-1; TRBD1 matches 10 bases. From germline, CDR1 is ENHRY and CDR2 SYGVKD. Germline trimming cut 8 bases from V and 9 bases from J; bases unmatched to any gene: 7. The CDR3 totals 13 residues. CDR3 sequence (DNA): TGTGCCATCGGTCGACAGGGGGCTCGTGAGCAGTTCTTC. Translation: CAIGRQGAREQFF.

The CDR3 loop is CASSPPTVYNEQFF. The CDR3 nucleotides are TGTGCCAGCTCACCACCGACTGTCTACAATGAGCAGTTCTTC. The chain recombines TRBV18 with TRBJ2-1; D unclear. Germline V gives CDR1 KGHSH, CDR2 LQKENI. The CDR3 consists of 14 residues. V dropped 0 bases and J dropped 3 bases, with 6 bases sitting between them.

The chain employs TRBV4-3 and TRBJ2-3; TRBD2 aligns across 16 bases. Germline V gene data show CDR1 as LGHNA and CDR2 as YSLEER. The CDR3 runs 17 residues. The J segment lost 4 bases and the V segment lost 0 bases, leaving 1 base of the junction unmatched. Here the CDR3 reads CASSQDGTSGGADTQYF. CDR3 in DNA: TGCGCCAGCAGCCAAGATGGGACTAGCGGGGGGGCAGATACGCAGTATTTT.

The V gene is TRBV4-1, the J gene TRBJ2-4, with a tentative D call TRBD2 (6 bases). This CDR3 is 17 amino acids long. Per the germline V gene, CDR1 is MGHRA and CDR2 is YSYEKL. V dropped 0 bases and J dropped 10 bases, with 22 bases sitting between them. The CDR3 loop reads CASSQEGGGGPMRIQYF. For the CDR3, the DNA is TGCGCCAGCAGCCAAGAGGGGGGAGGAGGGCCCATGAGGATTCAGTACTTC.

The chain combines TRBV9 with TRBJ2-1; D is perhaps TRBD1 (5 bases). The V gene's germline CDR1 is SGDLS and CDR2 YYNGEE. This CDR3 has 15 amino acids. V was trimmed by 3 bases and J by 0 bases, leaving 10 bases between them. The CDR3 sequence is CASSAQGPSYNEQFF. For the CDR3, the DNA is TGTGCCAGCAGCGCCCAGGGCCCCTCCTACAATGAGCAGTTCTTC. The full variable domain, in which reference TRBV9 and TRBJ2-1 provide the parts outside the CDR3, is DSGVTQTPKHLITATGQRVTLRCSPRSGDLSVYWYQQSLDQGLQFLIQYYNGEERAKGNILERFSAQQFPDLHSELNLSSLELGDSALYFCASSAQGPSYNEQFFGPGTRLTVL.

V and J are TRBV5-5 and TRBJ2-2, with D tentatively TRBD1 (6 bases). This CDR3 region has 15 residues. V shed 5 bases and J shed 0 bases, with 11 bases lying between them. Germline V gene data show CDR1 as SGHKS and CDR2 as YYEKEE (reference sequence). The CDR3: CASSFRTANTGELFF. The CDR3 DNA sequence: TGTGCCAGCAGTTTCCGGACAGCGAACACCGGGGAGCTGTTTTTT.

This chain links TRBV18 with TRBJ1-1, with 7 positions matching TRBD1. Per germline, CDR1 KGHSH and CDR2 LQKENI. Germline trimming cut 8 bases from V and 1 base from J; bases unmatched to any gene: 7. The CDR3 has 14 amino acids. Written as DNA, the CDR3 is TGTGCCAGCCACCCACAGGGGAAGAACACTGAAGCTTTCTTT. Translated, it gives CASHPQGKNTEAFF.

V usage is TRBV28 and J usage is TRBJ1-2, with 7 nucleotides matching TRBD1. This CDR3 region has 16 residues. V was pared by 2 bases and J by 2 bases, with 8 bases of the junction left unmatched. Germline V CDR1 and CDR2: MDHEN, SYDVKM. This chain's CDR3 is CASSLGARDRNYGYTF. The CDR3, as DNA: TGTGCCAGCAGTTTAGGCGCCCGGGACAGAAACTATGGCTACACCTTC.

This chain connects TRBV29-1 to TRBJ2-5; D is unresolved. V was trimmed by 5 bases and J by 2 bases, leaving 6 bases between them. The CDR3 is 11 residues long. CDR1 and CDR2 from the germline V gene are SQVTM and ANQGSEA. This CDR3 is CSVRRQETQYF. In DNA form, the CDR3 reads TGCAGCGTTAGGCGGCAAGAGACCCAGTACTTC.

The rearrangement joins TRBV11-3 to TRBJ2-5; 12 bases line up with TRBD2. Germline trimming cut 4 bases from V and 4 bases from J; bases unmatched to any gene: 4. The germline CDR1 and CDR2 sequences are SGHNT and YENEEA. The CDR3 covers 15 residues. Here the CDR3 reads CASSSTTSGGETQYF. The CDR3 bases are TGTGCCAGCAGCTCCACGACTAGCGGGGGAGAGACCCAGTACTTC.

The chain recombines TRBV5-1 with TRBJ2-6, with D tentatively TRBD1 (7 bases). Germline V gene lookup returns CDR1 SGHRS and CDR2 YFSETQ. V lost 1 base and J 9 bases, leaving 11 bases between the germline ends. The CDR3 spans 14 residues. DNA for the CDR3: TGCGCCAGCAGCTTGACAGGGGAGGTCAACGTCCTGACTTTC. Its protein product is CASSLTGEVNVLTF.

This rearrangement joins TRBV4-2 to TRBJ1-4; 7 positions match TRBD1. V trimming: 3 bases; J trimming: 3 bases; junction bases outside the gene matches: 7. The CDR3 spans 16 residues. CDR1 LGHNA and CDR2 YNFKEQ come from the germline V gene. The CDR3 sequence: CASSQAKQGSNEKLFF. In DNA form, the CDR3 reads TGTGCCAGCAGCCAGGCCAAACAGGGGTCTAATGAAAAACTGTTTTTT.

The genes are TRBV28 and TRBJ1-6; 8 bases line up with TRBD1. The CDR3 is 14 residues long. V lost 6 bases, J lost 7 bases, and 5 bases stayed unmatched. CDR1 and CDR2 (germline): MDHEN, SYDVKM. CDR3 loop: CASREGQGNSPLHF. CDR3 DNA sequence: TGTGCCAGCAGGGAAGGACAGGGCAATTCACCCCTCCACTTT.

This clone was recorded only once. The V and J genes are TRBV7-2 and TRBJ2-3; 11 nucleotides match TRBD2. The length of the CDR3 is 16 residues. J was trimmed by 5 bases and V by 5 bases; bases with no gene match: 9. Germline CDR1 reads SGHTA; CDR2 reads FQGNSA. CDR3 loop: CASSQLAGGRGDTQYF. The CDR3 bases are TGTGCCAGCAGCCAATTAGCGGGGGGGCGGGGAGATACGCAGTATTTT.

J is TRBJ1-6 and V is TRBV6-5; D perhaps matches TRBD1 (6 bases). V dropped 4 bases and J dropped 6 bases, with 16 bases sitting between them. CDR3 length: 16 residues. In germline, CDR1 is MNHEY, CDR2 SVGAGI. The CDR3 nucleotides read TGTGCCAGCAGTTCAACAGGGAAAGGGGGTAATTCACCCCTCCACTTT. Protein: CASSSTGKGGNSPLHF.

The genes are TRBV5-1 and TRBJ1-2; 8 positions match TRBD1. Germline lookup yields CDR1 SGHRS and CDR2 YFSETQ. This CDR3 contains 14 residues. V shed 4 bases and J 4 bases; nucleotides not matched to a gene: 6. The CDR3 loop reads CASSLGQGPYGYTF. The CDR3, as DNA: TGCGCCAGCAGCCTAGGACAGGGACCCTATGGCTACACCTTC.

This sequence joins TRBV27 and TRBJ1-6, with D uncertain. This CDR3 has 13 amino acids. V dropped 3 bases and J dropped 8 bases, with 8 bases sitting between them. Looked up from germline, CDR1 is MNHEY and CDR2 is SMNVEV (reference sequence). CDR3: CASSLRLDSPLHF. DNA of the CDR3: TGTGCCAGCAGTTTGAGGCTTGATTCACCCCTCCACTTT.

The chain joins TRBV9 to TRBJ2-2; 7 nucleotides match TRBD2. CDR1 is SGDLS and CDR2 is YYNGEE in the germline V gene. V was clipped by 6 bases and J by 2 bases; unmatched bases: 4. This CDR3 contains 14 residues. CDR3 protein: CASMRGRNTGELFF. For the CDR3, the DNA is TGTGCCAGCATGCGGGGGAGAAACACCGGGGAGCTGTTTTTT.

V gene TRBV7-8 combines with J gene TRBJ2-3; D might be TRBD1 (6 bases). In germline, CDR1 is SGHVS, CDR2 FQNEAQ. The V gene lost 3 bases and the J gene lost 3 bases, with 13 bases spanning the gap. This CDR3 spans 15 amino acids. This CDR3 reads CASSLGALITDTQYF. DNA of the CDR3: TGTGCCAGCAGCTTGGGGGCCCTGATAACAGATACGCAGTATTTT.

CDR3 coding DNA: TGTGCCAGCAGCCCCCGGACAGGGCCCACCGGGGAGCTGTTTTTT. It translates to CASSPRTGPTGELFF. The rearrangement links TRBV7-3 to TRBJ2-2; TRBD1 agrees at 8 bases. The CDR3 contains 15 residues. V was clipped by 5 bases and J by 4 bases; unmatched bases: 6. Germline CDR1 reads SGHTA; CDR2 reads FQGTGA.

The V call is TRBV28, the J call TRBJ1-1; TRBD1 is a possible D gene (5 bases). The CDR3 runs 12 residues. Germline V lookup: CDR1 MDHEN, CDR2 SYDVKM. Trimming took off 9 bases at V and 5 bases at J, with 13 bases between the two ends. For the CDR3, the DNA is TGTGCCAGTCGACTCGGGGGGACTGAAGCTTTCTTT. This gives the protein CASRLGGTEAFF.

This clone occurred a few times. The chain carries TRBV11-2 and TRBJ2-4; 8 bases are a match to TRBD2. V was clipped by 5 bases and J by 6 bases; unmatched bases: 3. The CDR3 is made up of 13 amino acids. Germline V gene data show CDR1 as SGHAT and CDR2 as FQNNGV. The CDR3 protein is CASSRGGSNIQYF. In DNA form, the CDR3 reads TGTGCCAGCAGCCGGGGGGGCTCAAACATTCAGTACTTC.

V and J are TRBV13 and TRBJ1-2; the D is unclear. This CDR3 region has 13 residues. Trimming removed 0 bases from V and 3 bases from J, with 5 bases in between. Germline-derived CDR1 and CDR2 are PRHDT and FYEKMQ (reference sequence). The CDR3 region has the DNA TGTGCCAGCAGCTTAGGGGCAGACTATGGCTACACCTTC. Translating gives CASSLGADYGYTF. The variable domain in full, with the rest retrieved from reference TRBV13 and TRBJ1-2, is AAGVIQSPRHLIKEKRETATLKCYPIPRHDTVYWYQQGPGQDPQFLISFYEKMQSDKGSIPDRFSAQQFSDYHSELNMSSLELGDSALYFCASSLGADYGYTFGSGTRLTVV.

The V call is TRBV30, the J call TRBJ1-2; D is unclear. V dropped 1 base and J dropped 2 bases, with 8 bases sitting between them. CDR3 size: 13 residues. From germline, CDR1 is GTSNPN and CDR2 SVGIG (reference sequence). The CDR3 here is CAWSAYHNYGYTF. CDR3 coding DNA: TGTGCCTGGAGTGCCTACCACAACTATGGCTACACCTTC. Filled out from reference TRBV30 and TRBJ1-2, the complete variable domain reads SQTIHQWPATLVQPVGSPLSLECTVEGTSNPNLYWYRQAAGRGLQLLFYSVGIGQISSEVPQNLSASRPQDRQFILSSKKLLLSDSGFYLCAWSAYHNYGYTFGSGTRLTVV.

This clone was observed once. The chain is built from TRBV6-1 and TRBJ1-2, with a weak D call TRBD1 (6 bases). V lost 6 bases and J lost 3, with 8 bases in between. The CDR3 spans 12 residues. Germline CDR1 MNHNS, CDR2 SASEGT. Written as DNA, the CDR3 is TGTGCCAGCAGACAGGGTGACTATGGCTACACCTTC. Encoded protein: CASRQGDYGYTF.

The gene calls are TRBV5-5 and TRBJ1-3; maybe TRBD1 (5 bases). Germline V CDR1 and CDR2: SGHKS, YYEKEE (reference sequence). The CDR3 length is 16 residues. Trimming removed 4 bases at V and 0 bases at J, with 14 bases between. CDR3: CASSTTGTASGNTIYF. Here the CDR3 DNA reads TGTGCCAGCAGCACGACCGGGACTGCCTCTGGAAACACCATATATTTT. The whole variable domain, remainder taken from reference TRBV5-5 and TRBJ1-3, is DAGVTQSPTHLIKTRGQQVTLRCSPISGHKSVSWYQQVLGQGPQFIFQYYEKEERGRGNFPDRFSARQFPNYSSELNVNALLLGDSALYLCASSTTGTASGNTIYFGEGSWLTVV.